The entry below describes one TCR beta chain. CDR1 is SGHRS and CDR2 is YFSETQ in the germline V gene. The V segment lost 5 bases and the J segment 2 bases; nucleotides outside the gene matches: 10. The CDR3 has 17 residues. This entry belongs to a study of blood T cell repertoires in COVID-19. Across the whole study: From T cells, B-cell-depleted T cells, or PBMCs came the material, which was cDNA or gDNA.

All exposed participants met a person with COVID-19 within 2 weeks before entering the study. In the study's own analysis: Reference gene primer amplification gave nucleated cell count estimates. Repertoires were generated with immunoSEQ multiplex PCR, while TCRdb's copy carries only in-frame clones and drops some. V and J calls and clone size are those listed in that table; D and trimming were worked out from the DNA. Of about 250,000 clones in the sample, more than 75% were seen once. The sequenced sample was PBMCs or T cells enriched from blood (not recorded which). This chain connects TRBV5-1 to TRBJ2-3, with TRBD2 matching over 11 bases. This sequence originates from a woman between 45 and 65 years old who had been exposed to COVID-19. The CDR3 loop reads CASSSGLAGGTTDTQYF. In DNA, the CDR3 is TGCGCCAGCAGTTCAGGTCTAGCGGGGGGCACCACAGATACGCAGTATTTT.